This T cell receptor (beta chain) is from a study of CD8 T cells in Susac syndrome. CDR1 SQVTM and CDR2 ANQGSEA come from the germline V gene. This CDR3 comprises 13 residues. V was trimmed by 4 bases and J by 7 bases, leaving 16 bases between them. Random hexamers served to reverse transcribe roughly 0.5 to 1 ug RNA. TCRdb recomputed calls from the immunoSEQ multiplex PCR reads with MiXCR, one row per CDR3 protein. Here the sample spans 150,000 to 200,000 distinct CDR3 sequences, roughly 95% being singletons. Treatment-naive patients with stable or active relapsing-remitting disease served as multiple sclerosis controls.

This chain joins TRBV29-1 and TRBJ1-1, with D tentatively TRBD1 (6 bases). The clonotype was recovered from a human donor with multiple sclerosis. The sample was CD4+ T cells from PBMCs. As DNA, the CDR3 is TGCAGCGTTGTTCACCCAGGGGCGGGTGAAGCTTTCTTT. This codes for CSVVHPGAGEAFF.